This T cell receptor beta chain was sequenced during a study of blood T cell repertoires in COVID-19. This table comes from immunoSEQ multiplex PCR, and its TCRdb copy is limited to in-frame clones, with some not included. Here the sample spans roughly 400,000 clones, about 86% being singletons. CDR1 is SGHAT, CDR2 FQNNGV, per germline. This CDR3 spans 14 amino acids. Trimming removed 7 bases at V and 3 bases at J, with 15 bases between. This receptor was taken from a woman aged 45-65 years who had recovered from COVID-19. Sample: PBMCs or T cells enriched from blood (not recorded which). The chain links TRBV11-2 to TRBJ1-2, with D maybe TRBD1 (5 bases). CDR3 region: CASTDRRRDYGYTF. The CDR3 DNA is TGTGCCAGCACCGACCGTCGCAGGGACTATGGCTACACCTTC.